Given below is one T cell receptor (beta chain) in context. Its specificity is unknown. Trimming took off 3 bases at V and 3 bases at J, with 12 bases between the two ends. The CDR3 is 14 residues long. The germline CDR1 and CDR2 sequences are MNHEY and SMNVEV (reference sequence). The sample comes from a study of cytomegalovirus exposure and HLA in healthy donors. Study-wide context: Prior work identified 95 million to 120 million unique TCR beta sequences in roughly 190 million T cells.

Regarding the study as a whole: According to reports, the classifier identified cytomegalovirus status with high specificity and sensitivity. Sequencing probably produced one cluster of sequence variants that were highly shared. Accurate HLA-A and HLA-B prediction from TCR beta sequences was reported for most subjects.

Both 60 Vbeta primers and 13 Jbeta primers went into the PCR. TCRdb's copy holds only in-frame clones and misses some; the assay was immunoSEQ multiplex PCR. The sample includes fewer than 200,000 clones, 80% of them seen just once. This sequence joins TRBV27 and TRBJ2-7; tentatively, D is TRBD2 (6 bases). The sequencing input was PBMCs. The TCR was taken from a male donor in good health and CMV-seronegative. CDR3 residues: CASSLGGRGYEQYF. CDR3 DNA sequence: TGTGCCAGCAGTTTGGGGGGACGGGGCTACGAGCAGTACTTC.